This is a list of T cell receptor beta chains from one sample in a study of PD-1 blockade in classical Hodgkin lymphoma. Using immunoSEQ multiplex PCR, the repertoire was profiled, and TCRdb retains in-frame clones only, with some absent. This sample has about 150,000 clones, with under 85% found just once. The specimen comprised peripheral blood mononuclear cells (PBMCs), sampled before the second cycle of nivolumab. These receptors were taken from a human donor with classical Hodgkin lymphoma. CDR3s leave out the opening cysteine and the closing phenylalanine or tryptophan. Fields, in order: V gene, D gene, J gene, CDR3 protein. The D gene is left open where the match is weak.

v_gene: TRBV5-1; d_gene: -; j_gene: TRBJ2-7; CDR3aa: ASSFRGTHEQY
v_gene: TRBV7-9; d_gene: -; j_gene: TRBJ1-4; CDR3aa: ASSSPGINEKLF
v_gene: TRBV18; d_gene: -; j_gene: TRBJ1-2; CDR3aa: ASSPRRADYGYT
v_gene: TRBV28; d_gene: TRBD1; j_gene: TRBJ1-2; CDR3aa: ASTSGGQGNYGYT
v_gene: TRBV7-2; d_gene: TRBD2; j_gene: TRBJ2-1; CDR3aa: ASSWTRNEQF
v_gene: TRBV2; d_gene: -; j_gene: TRBJ1-2; CDR3aa: ASLPMVGFWYGYT
v_gene: TRBV6-5; d_gene: -; j_gene: TRBJ1-6; CDR3aa: ASRLGGPPNSPLH
v_gene: TRBV5-5; d_gene: TRBD2; j_gene: TRBJ2-7; CDR3aa: ASSPGTTSYEQY
v_gene: TRBV19; d_gene: TRBD2; j_gene: TRBJ2-3; CDR3aa: ASTPVSSGNTDTQY
v_gene: TRBV7-7; d_gene: -; j_gene: TRBJ2-2; CDR3aa: ASSLVSENTGELF
v_gene: TRBV6-1; d_gene: -; j_gene: TRBJ2-7; CDR3aa: ASSAGPSYEQY
v_gene: TRBV9; d_gene: TRBD1; j_gene: TRBJ2-3; CDR3aa: ASSVAKGQGVPLTSAPSTDTQY
v_gene: TRBV29-1; d_gene: -; j_gene: TRBJ2-5; CDR3aa: SARGPQYQETQY
v_gene: TRBV7-2; d_gene: -; j_gene: TRBJ2-2; CDR3aa: ASSLKGGAGELF
v_gene: TRBV5-4; d_gene: -; j_gene: TRBJ1-1; CDR3aa: ASSLGPRGGVTEAF
v_gene: TRBV7-2; d_gene: TRBD1; j_gene: TRBJ2-5; CDR3aa: ASSAGTGGFGETQY
v_gene: TRBV2; d_gene: -; j_gene: TRBJ2-5; CDR3aa: ASLWEAQETQY
v_gene: TRBV5-4; d_gene: -; j_gene: TRBJ2-5; CDR3aa: ASSLGQVAETQY
v_gene: TRBV19; d_gene: -; j_gene: TRBJ2-7; CDR3aa: ATKGGVDEQY
v_gene: TRBV5-1; d_gene: -; j_gene: TRBJ2-3; CDR3aa: ASSGQGLADTQY
v_gene: TRBV5-3; d_gene: TRBD1; j_gene: TRBJ1-5; CDR3aa: ARSGGTDSNQPQH
v_gene: TRBV28; d_gene: -; j_gene: TRBJ2-7; CDR3aa: ASSSPWRGETYEQY
v_gene: TRBV5-8; d_gene: -; j_gene: TRBJ2-2; CDR3aa: ASSSGSPTGELF
v_gene: TRBV30; d_gene: -; j_gene: TRBJ1-2; CDR3aa: AWGATANYGYT
v_gene: TRBV5-5; d_gene: TRBD2; j_gene: TRBJ2-7; CDR3aa: ASLNDVAGPYEQY
v_gene: TRBV27; d_gene: -; j_gene: TRBJ1-6; CDR3aa: ASSRGGYNSPLH